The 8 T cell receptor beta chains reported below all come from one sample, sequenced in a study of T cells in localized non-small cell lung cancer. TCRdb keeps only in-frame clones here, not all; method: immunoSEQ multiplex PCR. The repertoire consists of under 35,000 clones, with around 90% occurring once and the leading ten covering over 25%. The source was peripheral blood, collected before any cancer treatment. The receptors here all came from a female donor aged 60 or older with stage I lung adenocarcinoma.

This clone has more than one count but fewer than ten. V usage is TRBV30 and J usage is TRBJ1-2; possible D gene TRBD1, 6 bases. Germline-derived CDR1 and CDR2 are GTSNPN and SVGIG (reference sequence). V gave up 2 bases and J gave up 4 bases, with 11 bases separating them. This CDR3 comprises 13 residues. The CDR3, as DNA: TGTGCCTGGAGTCTGACAGGTGCCTATGGCTACACCTTC. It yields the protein CAWSLTGAYGYTF.

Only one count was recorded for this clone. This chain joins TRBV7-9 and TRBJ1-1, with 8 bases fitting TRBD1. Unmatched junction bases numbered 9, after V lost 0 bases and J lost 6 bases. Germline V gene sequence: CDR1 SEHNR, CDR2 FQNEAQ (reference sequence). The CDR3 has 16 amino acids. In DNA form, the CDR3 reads TGTGCCAGCAGCTTAGCAGGGGGACAGGCCGCGGCTGAAGCTTTCTTT. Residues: CASSLAGGQAAAEAFF.

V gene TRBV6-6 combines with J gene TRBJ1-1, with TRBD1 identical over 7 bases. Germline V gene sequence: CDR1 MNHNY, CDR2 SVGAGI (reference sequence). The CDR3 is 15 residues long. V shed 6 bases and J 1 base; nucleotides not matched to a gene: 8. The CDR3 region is CASSLPRQGNTEAFF. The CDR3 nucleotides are TGTGCCAGCAGCCTACCCCGACAGGGGAACACTGAAGCTTTCTTT.

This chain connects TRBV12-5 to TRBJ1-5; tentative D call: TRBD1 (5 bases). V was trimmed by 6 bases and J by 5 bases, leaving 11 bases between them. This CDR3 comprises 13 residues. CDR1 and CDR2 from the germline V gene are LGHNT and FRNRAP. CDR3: CASGVRDDQPQHF. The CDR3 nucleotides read TGTGCTAGTGGGGTCAGGGACGATCAGCCCCAGCATTTT.

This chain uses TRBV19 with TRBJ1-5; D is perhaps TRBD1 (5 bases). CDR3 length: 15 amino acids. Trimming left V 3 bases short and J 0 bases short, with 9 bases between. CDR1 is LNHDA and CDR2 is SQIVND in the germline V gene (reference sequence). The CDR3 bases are TGTGCCAGTAGTATCCAGGGAGCTAGCAATCAGCCCCAGCATTTT. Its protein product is CASSIQGASNQPQHF.

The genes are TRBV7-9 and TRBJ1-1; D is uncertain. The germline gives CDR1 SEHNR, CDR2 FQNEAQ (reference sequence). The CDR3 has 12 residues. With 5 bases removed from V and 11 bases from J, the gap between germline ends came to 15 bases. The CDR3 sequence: CASSLEARTAFF. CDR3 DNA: TGTGCCAGCAGCCTAGAGGCCCGAACGGCTTTCTTT.

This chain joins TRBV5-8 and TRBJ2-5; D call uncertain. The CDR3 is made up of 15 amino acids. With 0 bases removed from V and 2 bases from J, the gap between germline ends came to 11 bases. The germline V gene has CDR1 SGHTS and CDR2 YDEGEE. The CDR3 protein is CASSLETGRQETQYF. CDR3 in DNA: TGTGCCAGCAGCTTGGAAACGGGCAGACAAGAGACCCAGTACTTC. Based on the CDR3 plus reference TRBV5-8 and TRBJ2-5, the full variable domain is EAGVTQSPTHLIKTRGQQATLRCSPISGHTSVYWYQQALGLGLQFLLWYDEGEERNRGNFPPRFSGRQFPNYSSELNVNALELEDSALYLCASSLETGRQETQYFGPGTRLLVL.

CDR3 region: CASFPWEGTEAFF. Here the CDR3 DNA reads TGTGCCAGTTTTCCCTGGGAGGGCACTGAAGCTTTCTTT. The gene calls are TRBV19 and TRBJ1-1; no firm D call. Germline values: CDR1 LNHDA, CDR2 SQIVND (reference sequence). There are 13 residues in the CDR3. V was clipped by 8 bases and J by 4 bases, with 14 bases between them.